These T cell receptor beta chains were read from a single sample in a study of early T cells in non-severe SARS-CoV-2 infection. TCRdb used MiXCR to reprocess the 5' RACE reads, holding one entry per CDR3 protein. The table has 35,000 to 50,000 distinct CDR3 sequences, about 23% seen once. Sequencing used whole blood, obtained at baseline. Source of these receptors: an adult who was a healthcare worker with PCR-confirmed SARS-CoV-2 infection or an uninfected control (not recorded which). Each CDR3 is given with its conserved first and last residue. A D gene is named only where the DNA matches it firmly. Only some rows state a clone size, as once, few, many or a class for expanded clones.

CDR3 protein | CDR3 DNA | J gene | clone size | V gene | D gene
CASSRQGVTGELFF | TGTGCCAGTTCCAGACAGGGGGTCACCGGGGAGCTGTTTTTT | TRBJ2-2 | NA | TRBV19 | TRBD1
CASSFGEAGELFF | TGTGCCAGCAGTTTCGGCGAGGCCGGGGAGCTGTTTTTT | TRBJ2-2 | NA | TRBV6-2/TRBV6-3 | NA
CASSLRTEAFF | TGTGCCAGCAGTTTAAGGACTGAAGCTTTCTTT | TRBJ1-1 | NA | TRBV12-3/TRBV12-4 | NA
CASREGRGSYEQYF | TGTGCCAGTAGAGAGGGCCGAGGATCCTACGAGCAGTACTTC | TRBJ2-7 | few | TRBV27 | NA
CASSSPGGSGNTIYF | TGTGCCAGCAGCTCACCTGGGGGCTCTGGAAACACCATATATTTT | TRBJ1-3 | NA | TRBV7-9 | NA
CASSGTGALKSQYF | TGTGCCAGTAGCGGGACTGGGGCGTTGAAGTCCCAGTACTTC | TRBJ2-5 | NA | TRBV19 | NA
CASSLNQVNEQFF | TGTGCCAGCAGCTTAAACCAAGTGAATGAGCAGTTCTTC | TRBJ2-1 | few | TRBV7-2 | NA
CASRLWTGAYEQYF | TGTGCCAGCAGACTTTGGACAGGAGCCTACGAGCAGTACTTC | TRBJ2-7 | NA | TRBV6-2/TRBV6-3 | TRBD1
CASSAQLAAGKLFF | TGTGCCAGCAGCGCGCAGTTAGCGGCCGGAAAACTGTTTTTT | TRBJ1-4 | NA | TRBV9 | NA
CASSLTSGDTQYF | TGTGCCAGCAGCTTAACTAGCGGGGATACGCAGTATTTT | TRBJ2-3 | few | TRBV7-3 | TRBD2
CATSRQDLNTGELFF | TGTGCCACCAGCCGACAGGACCTGAACACCGGGGAGCTGTTTTTT | TRBJ2-2 | few | TRBV15 | NA
CASSLERQGLGANVLTF | TGTGCCAGCAGTTTGGAGCGACAGGGGCTTGGGGCCAACGTCCTGACTTTC | TRBJ2-6 | few | TRBV27 | TRBD1
CASSSYSYSGNTIYF | TGTGCCAGCAGCTCTTACAGCTACTCTGGAAACACCATATATTTT | TRBJ1-3 | NA | TRBV11-2 | NA
CASSLYDRGDEQYF | TGCGCCAGCAGCTTGTACGACAGGGGAGACGAGCAGTACTTC | TRBJ2-7 | NA | TRBV5-1 | TRBD1
CASSLGDREAEAFF | TGTGCCAGCAGCTTAGGCGACAGGGAGGCTGAAGCTTTCTTT | TRBJ1-1 | few | TRBV13 | TRBD1
CAIRAGQGRGRAGELFF | TGTGCCATCAGAGCGGGACAGGGGAGAGGTCGGGCCGGGGAGCTGTTTTTT | TRBJ2-2 | few | TRBV10-3 | TRBD1
CASTQTRPPLHF | TGTGCCAGCACCCAGACTAGGCCACCCCTCCACTTT | TRBJ1-6 | few | TRBV12-3/TRBV12-4 | NA